The clone carrying this T cell receptor (beta chain) came up many times. Its specificity is unknown. These data come from a study of Graves' ophthalmopathy and Graves' hyperthyroidism. The V segment lost 0 bases and the J segment 5 bases; nucleotides outside the gene matches: 7. Germline V CDR1 and CDR2: SGHKS, YYEKEE (reference sequence). The CDR3 has 16 residues. Amplified TCR beta CDR3 regions were obtained using RNA transcripts as template. RT-PCR with HTBI primers came first, then second-round multiplex PCR. TCRdb recomputed calls from the multiplex PCR reads with MiXCR, one row per CDR3 protein. The top ten hold approximately 7% of the sample, which has hundreds of thousands of distinct CDR3 sequences, about a fifth seen once. Whole-study findings and limits: A 13-signature model separated ophthalmopathy from stable hyperthyroidism, reaching around 88% sensitivity and under 82% specificity cross-validated.

This clonotype was sampled from a woman between 18 and 30 years old with stable Graves' hyperthyroidism. Some clones in this sample may be carry-over from other donors' samples. The genes are TRBV5-5 and TRBJ2-5; 10 nucleotides match TRBD2. The sequenced material came from peripheral blood. CDR3 in amino acids: CASSLEGAGGPETQYF. CDR3 bases: TGTGCCAGCAGCTTGGAAGGAGCGGGGGGGCCGGAGACCCAGTACTTC.